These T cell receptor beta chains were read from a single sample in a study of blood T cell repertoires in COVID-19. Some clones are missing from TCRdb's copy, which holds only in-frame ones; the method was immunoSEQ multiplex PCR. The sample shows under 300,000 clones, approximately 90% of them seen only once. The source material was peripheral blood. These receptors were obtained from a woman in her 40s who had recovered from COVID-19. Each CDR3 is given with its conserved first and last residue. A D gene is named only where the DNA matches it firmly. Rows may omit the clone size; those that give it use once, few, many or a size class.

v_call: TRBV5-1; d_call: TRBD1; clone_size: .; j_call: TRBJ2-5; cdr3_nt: TGCGCCAGCAGCCGAATTGGGGGACAGGGAGGTCAAGAGACCCAGTACTTC; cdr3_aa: CASSRIGGQGGQETQYF
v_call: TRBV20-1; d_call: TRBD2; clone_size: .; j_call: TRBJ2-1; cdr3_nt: TGCAGTGCTATTGAACTAGCGTACTCCTACAATGAGCAGTTCTTC; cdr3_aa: CSAIELAYSYNEQFF
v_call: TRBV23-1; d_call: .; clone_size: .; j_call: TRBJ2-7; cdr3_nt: TGCGCCAGCAGTCTCATGAGTCAGCGGCACAACCCCTACGAGCAGTACTTC; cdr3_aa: CASSLMSQRHNPYEQYF
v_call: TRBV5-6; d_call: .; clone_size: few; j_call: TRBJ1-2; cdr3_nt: TGTGCCAGCAGCTATCAATTCGGGACAAAGTCATATGGCTACACCTTC; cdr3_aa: CASSYQFGTKSYGYTF
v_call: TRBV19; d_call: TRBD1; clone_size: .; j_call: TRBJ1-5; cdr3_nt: TGTGCCAGTAGTATATTGGGACAGAGTAGCAATCAGCCCCAGCATTTT; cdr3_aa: CASSILGQSSNQPQHF
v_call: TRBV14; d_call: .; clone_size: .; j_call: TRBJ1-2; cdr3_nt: TGTGCCAGCAGCCGGAGCTGGGGAGCTAACTATGGCTACACCTTC; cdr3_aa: CASSRSWGANYGYTF
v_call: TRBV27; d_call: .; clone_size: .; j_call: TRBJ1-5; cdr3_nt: TGTGCCAGCAGTTTGGGGGGAGGGCTCAATCAGCCCCAGCATTTT; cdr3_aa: CASSLGGGLNQPQHF
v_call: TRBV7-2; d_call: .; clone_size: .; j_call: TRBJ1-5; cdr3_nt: TGTGCCAGCAGTCAACAAAGGGGTCAGCCCCAGCATTTT; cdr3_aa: CASSQQRGQPQHF
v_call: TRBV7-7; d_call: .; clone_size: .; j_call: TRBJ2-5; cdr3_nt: TGTGCTAGCAGCTTAGACCGGGGGGCCGGGGAGACCCAGTACTTC; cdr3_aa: CASSLDRGAGETQYF
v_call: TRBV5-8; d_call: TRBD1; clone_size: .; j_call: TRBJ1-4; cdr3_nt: TGTGCCAGCAGCTTTGACCCGGGACAGGGTGAAAAACTGTTTTTT; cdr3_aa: CASSFDPGQGEKLFF
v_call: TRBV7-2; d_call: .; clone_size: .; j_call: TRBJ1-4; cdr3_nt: TGTGCCAGCAGCTCCTACCGGGGGGGTGAAAAACTGTTTTTT; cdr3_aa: CASSSYRGGEKLFF
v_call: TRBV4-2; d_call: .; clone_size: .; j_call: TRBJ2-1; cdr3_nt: TGTGCCAGCAGCCAAGATCTCCGGGGGACCTACAATGAGCAGTTCTTC; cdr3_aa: CASSQDLRGTYNEQFF
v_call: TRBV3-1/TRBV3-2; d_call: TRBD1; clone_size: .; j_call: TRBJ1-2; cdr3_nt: TGTGCCAGCAGCCAGCCGCTGACAGGGGACTATGGCTACACCTTC; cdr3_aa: CASSQPLTGDYGYTF
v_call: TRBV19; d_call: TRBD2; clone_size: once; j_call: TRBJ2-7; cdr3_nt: TGTGCCAGTAGTGTCACGTCCGGTTTAATGAGCGGGAGCCTTGCTTTCTTCGAGCAGTACTTC; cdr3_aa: CASSVTSGLMSGSLAFFEQYF
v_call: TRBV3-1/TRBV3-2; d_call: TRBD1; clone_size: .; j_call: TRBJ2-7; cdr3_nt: TGTGCCAGCAGTTACGCCGGGACAGCCCCTATGAAGCAGTACTTC; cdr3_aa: CASSYAGTAPMKQYF
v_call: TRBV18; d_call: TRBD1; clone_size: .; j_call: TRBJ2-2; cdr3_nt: TGTGCCAGCTCACCGCAGACAGGGATCACCGGGGAGCTGTTTTTT; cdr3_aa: CASSPQTGITGELFF
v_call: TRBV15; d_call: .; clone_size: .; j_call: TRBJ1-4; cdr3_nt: TGTGCCACCAGCAGAGGGGACCGGACAGTTAATGAAAAACTGTTTTTT; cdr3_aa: CATSRGDRTVNEKLFF
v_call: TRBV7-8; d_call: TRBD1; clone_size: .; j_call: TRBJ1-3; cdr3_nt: TGTGCCAGCAGCCCGGGGACAGCCGGAAACACCATATATTTT; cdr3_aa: CASSPGTAGNTIYF
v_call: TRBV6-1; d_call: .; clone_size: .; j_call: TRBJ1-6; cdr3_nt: TGTGCCAGCAGTGAAGGTCTCAGCTCCTATAATTCACCCCTCCACTTT; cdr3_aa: CASSEGLSSYNSPLHF
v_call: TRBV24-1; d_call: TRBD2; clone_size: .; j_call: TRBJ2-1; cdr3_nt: TGTGCCACCAGTGCCTCGACTAGCGGGAGAGCTTCCTACAATGAGCAGTTCTTC; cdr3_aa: CATSASTSGRASYNEQFF
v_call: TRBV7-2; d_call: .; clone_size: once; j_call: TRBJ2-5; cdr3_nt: TGTGCCAGCAGGCGATACAGGGACCAAGAGACCCAGTACTTC; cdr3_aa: CASRRYRDQETQYF
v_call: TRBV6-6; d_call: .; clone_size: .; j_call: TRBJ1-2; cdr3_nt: TGTGCCAGCCGAAACGGGGACATGTGGTCCTATGGCTACACCTTC; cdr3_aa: CASRNGDMWSYGYTF
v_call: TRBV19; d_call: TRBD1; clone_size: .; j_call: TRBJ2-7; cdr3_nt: TGTGCCAGTAGTGCACGACAGGGTACCGTCTACGAGCAGTACTTC; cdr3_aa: CASSARQGTVYEQYF
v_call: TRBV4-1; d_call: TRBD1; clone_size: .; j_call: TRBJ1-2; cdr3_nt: TGCGCCAGCAGCTTTGACCGGGACAGCGGCATTAATAACTATGGCTACACCTTC; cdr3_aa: CASSFDRDSGINNYGYTF
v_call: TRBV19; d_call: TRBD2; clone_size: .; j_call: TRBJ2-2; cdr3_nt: TGTGCCAGTAGTATGGGGAGGGCGGCCGGGGAGCTGTTTTTT; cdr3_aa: CASSMGRAAGELFF
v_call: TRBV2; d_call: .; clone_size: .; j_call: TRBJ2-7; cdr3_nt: TGTGCCAGCAGTGCAAACCTGGGACAAGCAGGGCAGTACTTC; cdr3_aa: CASSANLGQAGQYF
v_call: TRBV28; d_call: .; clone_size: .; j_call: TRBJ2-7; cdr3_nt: TGTGCCAGCAGTTTTAAAACCGACAGGATAAAGAGCGAGCAGTACTTC; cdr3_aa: CASSFKTDRIKSEQYF
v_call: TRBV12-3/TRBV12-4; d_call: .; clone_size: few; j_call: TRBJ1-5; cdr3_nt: TGTGCCAGCAGGCCCACAGGGAATCAGCCCCAGCATTTT; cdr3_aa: CASRPTGNQPQHF
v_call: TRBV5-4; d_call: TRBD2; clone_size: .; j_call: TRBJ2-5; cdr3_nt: TGTGCCAGCAGGGGCAGCGGGAGGGGAGAGACCCAGTACTTC; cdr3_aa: CASRGSGRGETQYF
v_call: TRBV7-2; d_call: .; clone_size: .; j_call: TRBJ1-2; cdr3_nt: TGTGCCAGCAGCTTAACCCCACGACAGTCCCTAGATGGCTACACCTTC; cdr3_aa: CASSLTPRQSLDGYTF
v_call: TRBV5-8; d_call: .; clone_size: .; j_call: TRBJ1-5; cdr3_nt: TGTGCCAGCAGCTTGGAGGCAGGCCGGAATCAGCCCCAGCATTTT; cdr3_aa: CASSLEAGRNQPQHF
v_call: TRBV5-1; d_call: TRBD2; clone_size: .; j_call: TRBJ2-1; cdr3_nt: TGCGCCAGCAGCTTCGTAGCGGGGACCTACAATGAGCAGTTCTTC; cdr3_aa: CASSFVAGTYNEQFF
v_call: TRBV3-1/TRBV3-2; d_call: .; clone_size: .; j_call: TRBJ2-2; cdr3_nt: TGTGCCAGCAGCCAAGTAGCAGGGACGAACACCGGGGAGCTGTTTTTT; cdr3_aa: CASSQVAGTNTGELFF
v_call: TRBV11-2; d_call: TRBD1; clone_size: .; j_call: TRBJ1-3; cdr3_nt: TGTGCCAGCAGCCTAAGGGGACAGGGACCATCAGGAAACACCATATATTTT; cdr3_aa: CASSLRGQGPSGNTIYF
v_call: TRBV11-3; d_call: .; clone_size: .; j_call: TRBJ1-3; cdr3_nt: TGTGCCAGCAGCTTACAGGGAACTGGAAACACCATATATTTT; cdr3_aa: CASSLQGTGNTIYF
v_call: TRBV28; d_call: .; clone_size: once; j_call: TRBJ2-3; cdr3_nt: TGTGCCAGCAGTTTCTGGTCTAGCGCTGCAGATACGCAGTATTTT; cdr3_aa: CASSFWSSAADTQYF
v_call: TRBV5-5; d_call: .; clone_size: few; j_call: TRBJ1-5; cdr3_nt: TGTGCCAGCAGCTTGTGGGGCAGGGACATCAATCAGCCCCAGCATTTT; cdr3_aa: CASSLWGRDINQPQHF
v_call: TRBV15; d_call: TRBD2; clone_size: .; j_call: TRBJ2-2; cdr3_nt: TGTGCCACCAGCAGAGATCTCCGGGGACTAGCGGCGAACACCGGGGAGCTGTTTTTT; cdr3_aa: CATSRDLRGLAANTGELFF
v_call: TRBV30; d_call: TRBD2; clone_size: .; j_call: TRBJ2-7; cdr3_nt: TGTGCCTGGAGTGTGGGGGGGTCCGAGCAGTACTTC; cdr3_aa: CAWSVGGSEQYF
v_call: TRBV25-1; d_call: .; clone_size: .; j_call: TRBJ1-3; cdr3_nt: TGTGCCAGCAGTGAAAGCAGGGGTCTCTCTGGAAACACCATATATTTT; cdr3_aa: CASSESRGLSGNTIYF
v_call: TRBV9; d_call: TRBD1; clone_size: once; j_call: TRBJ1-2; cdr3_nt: TGTGCCAGCAGCTCGAGGACAGGTCCCAACTATGGCTACACCTTC; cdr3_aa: CASSSRTGPNYGYTF
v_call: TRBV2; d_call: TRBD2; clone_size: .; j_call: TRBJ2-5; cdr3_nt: TGTGCCAGCAGTGAGACTAGCGGGCGGGCCGCTCTCGAGACCCAGTACTTC; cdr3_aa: CASSETSGRAALETQYF
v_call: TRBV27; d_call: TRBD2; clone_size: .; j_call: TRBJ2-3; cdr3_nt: TGTGCCAGCAGAAGTTTTAGGGGGACTAGCGGGGCTGCTCGGCTATCCACAGATACGCAGTATTTT; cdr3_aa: CASRSFRGTSGAARLSTDTQYF
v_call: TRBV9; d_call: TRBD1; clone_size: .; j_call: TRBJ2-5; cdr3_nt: TGTGCCAGCAGCGTAGCAGGGGGCGAGACCCAGTACTTC; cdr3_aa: CASSVAGGETQYF
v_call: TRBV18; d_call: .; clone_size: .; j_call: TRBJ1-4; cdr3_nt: TGTGCCAGCTCACCAGGGGCCTCTAATGAAAAACTGTTTTTT; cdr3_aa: CASSPGASNEKLFF
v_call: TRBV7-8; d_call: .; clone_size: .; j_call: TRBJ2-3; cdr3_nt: TGTGCCACCTGGGGCAGAAACACAGATACGCAGTATTTT; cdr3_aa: CATWGRNTDTQYF
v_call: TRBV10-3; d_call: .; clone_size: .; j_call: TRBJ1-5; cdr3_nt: TGTGCCATCAGAACGGGAGCGAATCAGCCCCAGCATTTT; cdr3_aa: CAIRTGANQPQHF
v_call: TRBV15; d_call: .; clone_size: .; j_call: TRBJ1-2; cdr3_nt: TGTGCCACCAGCCCTCCTGGACAGATTCTAGCTAACTATGGCTACACCTTC; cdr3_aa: CATSPPGQILANYGYTF
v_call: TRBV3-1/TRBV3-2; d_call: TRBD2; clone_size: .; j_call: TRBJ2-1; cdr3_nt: TGTGCCAGCAGCCAACCAAGACTAGCGGCTCAGTTCTTC; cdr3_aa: CASSQPRLAAQFF
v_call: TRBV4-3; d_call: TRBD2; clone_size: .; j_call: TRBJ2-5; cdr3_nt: TGCGCCAGCAGCCAAGACATGAGCGGGGGCCCCGCGGAGACCCAGTACTTC; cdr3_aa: CASSQDMSGGPAETQYF
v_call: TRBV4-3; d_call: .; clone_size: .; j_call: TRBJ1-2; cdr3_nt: TGCGCCAGCAGCCAAGATAAAGGGAGTAGCTATGGCTACACCTTC; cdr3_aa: CASSQDKGSSYGYTF
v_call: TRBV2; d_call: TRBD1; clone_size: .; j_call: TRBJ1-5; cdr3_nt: TGTGCCAGCAGGCCCGGACAGGGGGGTCAGCCCCAGCATTTT; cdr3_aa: CASRPGQGGQPQHF
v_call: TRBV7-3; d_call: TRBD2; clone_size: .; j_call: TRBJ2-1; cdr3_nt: TGTGCCAGCAGCTTGGGCGGGAGGGGTTACAATGAGCAGTTCTTC; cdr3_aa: CASSLGGRGYNEQFF